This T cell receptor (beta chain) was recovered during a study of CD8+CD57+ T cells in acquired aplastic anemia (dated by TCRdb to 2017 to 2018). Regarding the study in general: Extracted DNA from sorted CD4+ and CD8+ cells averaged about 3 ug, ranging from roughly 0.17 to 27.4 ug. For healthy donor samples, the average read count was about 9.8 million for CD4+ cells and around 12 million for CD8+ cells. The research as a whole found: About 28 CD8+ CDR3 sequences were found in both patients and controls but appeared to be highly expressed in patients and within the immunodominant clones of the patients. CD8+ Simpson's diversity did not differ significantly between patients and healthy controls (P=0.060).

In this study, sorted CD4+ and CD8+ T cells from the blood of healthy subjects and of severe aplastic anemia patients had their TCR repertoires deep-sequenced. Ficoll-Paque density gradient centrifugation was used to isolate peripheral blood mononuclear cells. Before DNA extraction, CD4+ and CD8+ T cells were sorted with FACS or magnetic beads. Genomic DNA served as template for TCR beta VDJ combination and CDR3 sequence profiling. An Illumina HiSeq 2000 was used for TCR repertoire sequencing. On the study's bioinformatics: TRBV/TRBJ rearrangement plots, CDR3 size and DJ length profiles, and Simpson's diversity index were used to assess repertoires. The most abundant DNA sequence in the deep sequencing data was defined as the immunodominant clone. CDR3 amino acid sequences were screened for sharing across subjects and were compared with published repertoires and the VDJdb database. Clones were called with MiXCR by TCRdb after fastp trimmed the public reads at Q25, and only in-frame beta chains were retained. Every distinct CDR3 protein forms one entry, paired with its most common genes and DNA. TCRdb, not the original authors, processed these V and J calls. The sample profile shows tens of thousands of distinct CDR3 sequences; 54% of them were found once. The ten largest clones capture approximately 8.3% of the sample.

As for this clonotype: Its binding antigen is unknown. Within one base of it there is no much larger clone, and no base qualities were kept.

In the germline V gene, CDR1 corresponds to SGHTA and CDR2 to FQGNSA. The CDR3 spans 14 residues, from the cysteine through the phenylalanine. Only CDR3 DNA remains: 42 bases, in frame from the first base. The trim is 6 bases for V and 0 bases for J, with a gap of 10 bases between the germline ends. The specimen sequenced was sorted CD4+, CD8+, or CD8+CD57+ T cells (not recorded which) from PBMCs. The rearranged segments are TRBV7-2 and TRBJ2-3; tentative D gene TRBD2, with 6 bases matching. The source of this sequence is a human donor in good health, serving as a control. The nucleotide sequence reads TGTGCCAGCAGTGGGGGACTCAGCACAGATACGCAGTATTTT. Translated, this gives CASSGGLSTDTQYF.